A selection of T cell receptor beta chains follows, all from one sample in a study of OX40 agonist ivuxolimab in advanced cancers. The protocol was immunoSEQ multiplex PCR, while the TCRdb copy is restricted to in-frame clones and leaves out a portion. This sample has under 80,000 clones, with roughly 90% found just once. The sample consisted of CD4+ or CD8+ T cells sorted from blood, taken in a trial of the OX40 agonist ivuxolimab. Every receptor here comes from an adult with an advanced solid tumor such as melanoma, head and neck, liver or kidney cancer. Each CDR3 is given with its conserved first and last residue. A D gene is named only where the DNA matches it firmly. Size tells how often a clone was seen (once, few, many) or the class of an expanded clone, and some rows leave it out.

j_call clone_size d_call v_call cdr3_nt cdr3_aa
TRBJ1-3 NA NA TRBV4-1 TGCGCCAGCAGCCAAGGCAGGGTCTCTGGAAACACCATATATTTT CASSQGRVSGNTIYF
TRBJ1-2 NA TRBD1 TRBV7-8 TGTGCCAGCAGCCCAAGCCGGGACAGGCTATATGGCTACACCTTC CASSPSRDRLYGYTF
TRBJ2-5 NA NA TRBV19 TGTGCCAGTAGCACCCGGGACCCCAGAGGAGAGACCCAGTACTTC CASSTRDPRGETQYF
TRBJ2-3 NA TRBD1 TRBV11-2 TGTGCCAGCAGCTATAGACAGGGGGTAGACACAGATACGCAGTATTTT CASSYRQGVDTDTQYF
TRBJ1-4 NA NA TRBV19 TGTGCCAGTAGTATCGGAGAGAAACTGTTTTTT CASSIGEKLFF
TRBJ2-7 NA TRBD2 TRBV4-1 TGCGCCAGCAGCCAAGACAGGGCGACTAGCGACGAGCAGTACTTC CASSQDRATSDEQYF
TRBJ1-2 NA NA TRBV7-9 TGTGCCAGCAGCGCGGGATCTAACTATGGCTACACCTTC CASSAGSNYGYTF
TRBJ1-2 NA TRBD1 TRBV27 TGTGCCAGCAGTGGGACAGGCAGAATGGGGGATGGCTACACCTTC CASSGTGRMGDGYTF
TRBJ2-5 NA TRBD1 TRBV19 TGTGCCAGCAGTTGGGGACAGGGGGAGACCCAGTACTTC CASSWGQGETQYF
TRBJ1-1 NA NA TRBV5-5 TGTGCCAGCAGCTTTCAGGGGCTGGACACTGAAGCTTTCTTT CASSFQGLDTEAFF
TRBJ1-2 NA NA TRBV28 TGTGCCAGCAGTTTATCGGATTGGAATGGCTACACCTTC CASSLSDWNGYTF
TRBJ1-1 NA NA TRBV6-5 TGTGCCAGCAGTCATACAGGTGAAGCTTTCTTT CASSHTGEAFF
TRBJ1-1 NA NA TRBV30 TGTGCCTGGAGTGTGGGGCCGAACACTGAAGCTTTCTTT CAWSVGPNTEAFF
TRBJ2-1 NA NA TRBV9 TGTGCCAGCAGCACCCGAATTAACGGGGAGCAGTTCTTC CASSTRINGEQFF
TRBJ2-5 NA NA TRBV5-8 TGTGCCAGCACCATCCCTCAGGGCCCCCGGGGGACCCAGTACTTC CASTIPQGPRGTQYF
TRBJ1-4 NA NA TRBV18 TGTGCCAGCTCACCTACCGAGGGTGGAACTAATGAAAAACTGTTTTTT CASSPTEGGTNEKLFF
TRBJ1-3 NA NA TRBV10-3 TGTGCCATCAGTGAACAGGGAGGTGCGAACACCATATATTTT CAISEQGGANTIYF
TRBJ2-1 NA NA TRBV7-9 TGTGCCAGCAGCCTGGGGCCCGCTTACAATGAGCAGTTCTTC CASSLGPAYNEQFF
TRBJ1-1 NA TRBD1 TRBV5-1 TGCGCCAGCAGCTTGTGGGGACAGGGGAACACTGAAGCTTTCTTT CASSLWGQGNTEAFF
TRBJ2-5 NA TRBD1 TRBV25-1 TGTGCCAGCAGTGCCTCCACAGGGGGCTCGGGGACCCAGTACTTC CASSASTGGSGTQYF
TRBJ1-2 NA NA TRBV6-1 TGTGCCAGCAGTGGGGACACCTTTTATGGCTACACCTTC CASSGDTFYGYTF
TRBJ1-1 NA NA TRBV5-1 TGCGCCAGCAGCTTATACAGGGTAAGGATGAACACTGAAGCTTTCTTT CASSLYRVRMNTEAFF
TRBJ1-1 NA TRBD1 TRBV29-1 TGCAGCGCCCTTAGGGACAGGGGGCTTGCTTTCTTT CSALRDRGLAFF
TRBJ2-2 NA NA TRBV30 TGTGCCTGGGGACGCTCTACCGGGGAGCTGTTTTTT CAWGRSTGELFF
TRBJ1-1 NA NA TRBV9 TGTGCCAGCAGCGTTTCCTGGAGAAACACTGAAGCTTTCTTT CASSVSWRNTEAFF
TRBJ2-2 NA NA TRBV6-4 TGTGCCAGCAGTGATGAGGACGGCACCGGGGAGCTGTTTTTT CASSDEDGTGELFF
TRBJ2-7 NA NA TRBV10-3 TGTGCCATCGGAAACGAGCAGTACTTC CAIGNEQYF
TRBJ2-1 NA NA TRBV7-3 TGTGCCAGCAGCCACTTCGGCCTCCACAATGAGCAGTTCTTC CASSHFGLHNEQFF
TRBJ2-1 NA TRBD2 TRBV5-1 TGCGCCAGCAGCTCGTTTCGAAGCGGGACCTACAATGAGCAGTTCTTC CASSSFRSGTYNEQFF
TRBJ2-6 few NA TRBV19 TGTGCCAGTAGTTTCGCCCTTTCTGGGGCCAACGTCCTGACTTTC CASSFALSGANVLTF
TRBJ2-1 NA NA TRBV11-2 TGTGCCAGCAGCCCCGCTCGAGGGCAGTTCTTC CASSPARGQFF
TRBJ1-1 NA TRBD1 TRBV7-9 TGTGCCAGCAGCGCGCCGGGACAGGGGATTCTCACTGAAGCTTTCTTT CASSAPGQGILTEAFF
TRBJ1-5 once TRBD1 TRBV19 TGTGCCAGCCGCCGGGACAGTAATAGCAATCAGCCCCAGCATTTT CASRRDSNSNQPQHF
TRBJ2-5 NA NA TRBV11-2 TGTGCCAGCAGCATCGAACAGCGGGTCCAGTACTTC CASSIEQRVQYF
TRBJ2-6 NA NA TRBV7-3 TGTGCCAGCAGCCCCTTAAGTGGGGCCAACGTCCTGACTTTC CASSPLSGANVLTF
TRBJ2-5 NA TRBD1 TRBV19 TGTGCCAGTAGTAGGGGACAGGGCTGGGAGACCCAGTACTTC CASSRGQGWETQYF
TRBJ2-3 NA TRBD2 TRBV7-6 TGTGCCAGCAGCGTGGGAGCGGGGGGGGTGTCAGATACGCAGTATTTT CASSVGAGGVSDTQYF
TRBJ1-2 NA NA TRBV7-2 TGTGCCAGCAGCTTAGAGGCCGGCTATGGCTACACCTTC CASSLEAGYGYTF
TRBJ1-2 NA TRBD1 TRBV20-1 TGCAGTGCTGACAGGGATCGCTACACCTTC CSADRDRYTF